The sequence of this TCR beta chain was determined in a study of human T cells and chemical hapten exposure. At the level of the study: Patients, predominantly female, presented with alopecia areata, totalis or universalis.

Time point given: pre-sensitization, week 0. Treatment noted: therapeutic diphenylcyclopropenone sensitization with weekly scalp DPC. Those who donated were patients with alopecia, 18 to 70 years of age, and suitable for DPC. Study-wide results and limits: Donors' alopecia may make their immune response differ from healthy people's. The study found expanded TCRs formed significantly more large CDR3 similarity clusters than controls.

TCRdb analysed the RACE reads with MiXCR anew, one entry per CDR3 protein. This table has about 260,000 distinct CDR3 sequences, about 9% appearing once. This clonotype has ten or more counts. Its target is not known. The material was whole blood, obtained in connection with sensitization to the hapten diphenylcyclopropenone (DPC). The receptor was isolated from a woman between 40 and 50 years old with alopecia areata. Some clones in this sample may be carry-over from other donors' samples.

CDR3 amino acids: CSATGTSGKAGELFF. The DNA of the CDR3 is TGCAGTGCTACCGGGACTAGCGGGAAGGCCGGGGAGCTGTTTTTT. This chain joins TRBV20-1 and TRBJ2-2; TRBD2 aligns across 13 bases. This CDR3 spans 15 amino acids. Trimming cost V 4 bases and J 6 bases; bases outside gene matches: 5. CDR1 is DFQATT and CDR2 is SNEGSKA in the germline V gene (reference sequence).